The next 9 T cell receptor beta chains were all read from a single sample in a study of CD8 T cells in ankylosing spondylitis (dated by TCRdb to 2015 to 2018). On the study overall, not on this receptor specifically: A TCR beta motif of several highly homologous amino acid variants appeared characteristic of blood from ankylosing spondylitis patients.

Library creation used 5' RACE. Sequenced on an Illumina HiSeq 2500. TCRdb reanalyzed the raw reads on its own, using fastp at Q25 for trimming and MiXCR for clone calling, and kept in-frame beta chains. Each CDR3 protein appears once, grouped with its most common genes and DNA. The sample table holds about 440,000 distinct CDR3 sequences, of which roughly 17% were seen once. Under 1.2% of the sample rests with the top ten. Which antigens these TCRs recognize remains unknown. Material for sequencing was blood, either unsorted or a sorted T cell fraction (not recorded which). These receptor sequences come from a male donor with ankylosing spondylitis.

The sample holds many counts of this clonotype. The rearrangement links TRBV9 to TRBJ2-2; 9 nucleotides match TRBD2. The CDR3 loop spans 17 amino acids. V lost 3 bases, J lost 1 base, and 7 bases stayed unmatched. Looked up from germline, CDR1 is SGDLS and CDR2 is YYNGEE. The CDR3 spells CASSGRLAEKNTGELFF. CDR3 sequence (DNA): TGTGCCAGCAGCGGACGACTAGCGGAGAAGAACACCGGGGAGCTGTTTTTT.

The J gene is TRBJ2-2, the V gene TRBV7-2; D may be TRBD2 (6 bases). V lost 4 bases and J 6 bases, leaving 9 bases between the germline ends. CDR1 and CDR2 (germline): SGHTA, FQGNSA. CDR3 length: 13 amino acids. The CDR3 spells CASSSGTPGELFF. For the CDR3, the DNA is TGTGCCAGCAGCTCCGGGACTCCCGGGGAGCTGTTTTTT. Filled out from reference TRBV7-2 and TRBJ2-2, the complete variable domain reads GAGVSQSPSNKVTEKGKDVELRCDPISGHTALYWYRQSLGQGLEFLIYFQGNSAPDKSGLPSDRFSAERTGGSVSTLTIQRTQQEDSAVYLCASSSGTPGELFFGEGSRLTVL.

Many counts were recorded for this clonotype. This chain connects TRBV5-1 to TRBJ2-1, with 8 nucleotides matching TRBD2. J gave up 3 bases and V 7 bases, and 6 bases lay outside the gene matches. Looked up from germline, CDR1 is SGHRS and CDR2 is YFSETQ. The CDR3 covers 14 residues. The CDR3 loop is CASFSGGNYNEQFF. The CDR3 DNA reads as TGCGCCAGCTTCAGCGGGGGTAACTACAATGAGCAGTTCTTC.

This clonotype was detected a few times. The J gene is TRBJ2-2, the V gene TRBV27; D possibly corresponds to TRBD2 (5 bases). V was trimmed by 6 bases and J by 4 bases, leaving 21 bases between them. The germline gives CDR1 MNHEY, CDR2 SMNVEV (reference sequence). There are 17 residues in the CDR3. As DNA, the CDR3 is TGTGCCAGCAGCCCTCCTTTGAGGGTAGGAAGCACCGGGGAGCTGTTTTTT. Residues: CASSPPLRVGSTGELFF.

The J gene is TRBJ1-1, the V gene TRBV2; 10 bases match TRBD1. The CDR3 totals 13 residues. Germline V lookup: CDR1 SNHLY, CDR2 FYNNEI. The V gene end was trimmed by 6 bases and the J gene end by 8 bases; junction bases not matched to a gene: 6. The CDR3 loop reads CASRGTGAAEAFF. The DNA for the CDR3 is TGTGCCAGCAGGGGGACAGGGGCGGCAGAAGCTTTCTTT.

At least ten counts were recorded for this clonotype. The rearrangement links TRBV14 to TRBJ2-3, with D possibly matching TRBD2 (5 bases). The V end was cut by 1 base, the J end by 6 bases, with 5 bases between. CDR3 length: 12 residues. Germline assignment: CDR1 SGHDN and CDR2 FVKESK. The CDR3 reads CASSQGRDTQYF. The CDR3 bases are TGTGCCAGCAGCCAAGGGAGGGATACGCAGTATTTT. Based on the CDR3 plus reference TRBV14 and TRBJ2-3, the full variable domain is EAGVTQFPSHSVIEKGQTVTLRCDPISGHDNLYWYRRVMGKEIKFLLHFVKESKQDESGMPNNRFLAERTGGTYSTLKVQPAELEDSGVYFCASSQGRDTQYFGPGTRLTVL.

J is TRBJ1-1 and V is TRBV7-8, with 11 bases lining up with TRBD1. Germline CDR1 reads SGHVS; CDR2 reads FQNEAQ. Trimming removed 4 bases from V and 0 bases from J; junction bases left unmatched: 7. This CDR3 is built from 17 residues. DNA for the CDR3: TGTGCCAGCAGCTCCGGGGACAGGGGGTTGTTGAACACTGAAGCTTTCTTT. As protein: CASSSGDRGLLNTEAFF.

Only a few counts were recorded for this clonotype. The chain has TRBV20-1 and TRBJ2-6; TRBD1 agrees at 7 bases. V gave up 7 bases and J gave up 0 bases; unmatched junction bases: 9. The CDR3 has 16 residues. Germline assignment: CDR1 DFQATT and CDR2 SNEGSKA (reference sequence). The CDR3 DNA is TGCAGTGTCAGAGGGACAGTTAACTCTGGGGCCAACGTCCTGACTTTC. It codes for CSVRGTVNSGANVLTF.

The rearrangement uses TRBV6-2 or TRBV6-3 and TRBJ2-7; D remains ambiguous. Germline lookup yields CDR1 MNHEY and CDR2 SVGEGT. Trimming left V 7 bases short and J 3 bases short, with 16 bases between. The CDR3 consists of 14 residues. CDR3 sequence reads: CASTTGRSLYEQYF. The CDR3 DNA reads TGTGCCAGCACCACGGGTCGGAGCCTCTACGAGCAGTACTTC.